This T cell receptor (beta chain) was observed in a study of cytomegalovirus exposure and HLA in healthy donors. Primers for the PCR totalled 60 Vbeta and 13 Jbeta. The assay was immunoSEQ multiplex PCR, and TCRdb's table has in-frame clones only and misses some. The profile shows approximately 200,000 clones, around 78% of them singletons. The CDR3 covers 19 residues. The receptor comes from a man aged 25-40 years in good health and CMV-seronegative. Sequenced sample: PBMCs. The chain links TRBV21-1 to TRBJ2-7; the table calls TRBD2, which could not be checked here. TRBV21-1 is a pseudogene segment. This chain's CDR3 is CASSKAGLADRNRFYEQYF. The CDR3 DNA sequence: TGTGCCAGCAGCAAAGCGGGACTAGCGGATCGCAATCGATTTTACGAGCAGTACTTC.